This T cell receptor beta chain originates from a study of T cells in Graves' hyperthyroidism and ophthalmopathy. Study findings and constraints: In the analysis, a 13 V-J model separated ophthalmopathy from stable hyperthyroidism.

The TCR beta CDR3 regions underwent amplification using RNA transcripts as the source. HTBI primers drove first-round RT-PCR of the TCR CDR3. TCRdb re-called the multiplex PCR reads with MiXCR, one entry per CDR3 protein. The data hold hundreds of thousands of distinct CDR3 sequences, with 45% observed a single time. Per the germline V gene, CDR1 is SGHAT and CDR2 is FQNNGV. The CDR3 length is 12 residues. Comments on this clonotype: Its antigen is as yet unknown. Germline and junction disagree at one end, which may indicate a read error.

Sequences were obtained from peripheral blood or thyroid tissue (not recorded which). This TCR derives from an adult man with Graves' disease, either hyperthyroidism or ophthalmopathy (not recorded which). The chain combines TRBV11-2 with TRBJ2-6; D gene uncertain. DNA of the CDR3: TGTGTCAGCAGTTACACGGCCAACGTCCTGACTTTC. Translation gives CVSSYTANVLTF. The full variable domain, with the rest looked up from reference TRBV11-2 and TRBJ2-6, is EAGVAQSPRYKIIEKRQSVAFWCNPISGHATLYWYQQILGQGPKLLIQFQNNGVVDDSQLPKDRFSAERLKGVDSTLKIQPAKLEDSAVYLCVSSYTANVLTFGAGSRLTVL.